Below, one T cell receptor beta chain is given with its context. In its sample, this clonotype was seen many times. This receptor's antigen is unknown. No quality values exist for individual bases; no much larger clone is one base distant. CDR1 MNHEY and CDR2 SVGAGI were looked up in the germline V gene. From the cysteine up to the phenylalanine, the CDR3 has a length of 16 residues. Left in the record is the CDR3 DNA by itself, 48 bases read in frame from the first base. A distance of 13 bases separates the germline ends of V and J, which lose 2 bases and 2 bases respectively. Library creation used 5' RACE. The run used an Illumina HiSeq 2500. A second roughly 7 to 12 cycle PCR used a sample-barcoded 5' primer and a J-beta primer mix. Each TCR beta cDNA molecule received a unique molecular identifier from a template-switch 5' adaptor carrying 12 random nucleotides. Each sample yielded at least 3 million CDR3-containing paired-end reads. First-strand cDNA was synthesized from all RNA with the Mint cDNA synthesis kit, primed by a TRBC-specific oligonucleotide. Following uracil-DNA glycosylase treatment, a first 18-cycle PCR with universal primers M1SS and BC2_uni_R was performed on all cDNA. The authors processed their data as follows. Each sample was normalized by randomly selecting 1 million high-quality reads, each carrying a distinct molecular identifier. Instead of being binned into consensus sequences, reads with shared molecular identifiers were discarded. MiTCR, run with a Q25 quality threshold and the strictest error-elimination algorithm, handled CDR3 identification, clonotype clustering and error correction. A nonparametric unseen species model using Euler transformation provided a lower-bound estimate of total TCR beta diversity. TCRdb reworked the public reads: Q25 trimming with fastp, MiXCR clone assembly, productive beta chains retained. Every entry covers one CDR3 protein and lists the most common genes and DNA from its rows. These V and J calls derive from TCRdb rather than the authors' analysis. The sample table contains around 500,000 distinct CDR3 sequences; only one count was recorded for 47% of them. The ten largest make up approximately 25% of the sample.

This sample is part of a study of blood T cells in healthy people across ages (dated by TCRdb to the mid-2010s). Concerning the study at large: Template switching captured roughly one uniquely barcoded TCR beta cDNA molecule per two T cells in model experiments. Using deep sequencing normalized with unique cDNA molecular identifiers, the study measured how TCR beta repertoire diversity changes with age. The donors were split into four age groups: young (average approximately 16 years), middle-aged (39), aged (over 55) and long-lived (82). To avoid experimental bias, donors of different ages were spread randomly across the sequencing lanes. Two additional independent replicas of 1 million unique cDNA reads from the same blood draw were analyzed for two donors (one aged 18 to 29 and one aged 80 or older).

Paper-wide results and their limitations: Because profiling used bulk unsorted PBMCs, naive and antigen-experienced compartments could not be compared conclusively. A strong correlation was found between observed TCR beta diversity and the percentage of naive T cells measured by flow cytometry. Compared with the aged group, more naive CD4+ T cells, fewer expanded clones and increased TCR diversity were shown by the long-lived group, suggesting age selection. Estimates of total diversity from one million sequenced T cells were regarded as lower bounds and underestimates. Observed TCR beta diversity per million T cells fell roughly linearly with age, and a significant reduction was already apparent by age around 39. The CMV infection status of donors was not known, potentially confounding age-related changes in expanded clonotypes.

Systemically healthy Caucasian individuals from Russia, some 36 in total and aged roughly 6 to 95 years, were included as donors. Each donor gave ten milliliters of peripheral blood, collected into EDTA-treated Vacutainer tubes. Ficoll-Paque density-gradient centrifugation was used to isolate PBMCs, with at least 6.5 million per sample. Total RNA was extracted from PBMCs with Trizol reagent, with at least 6 micrograms obtained per sample. For every donor, flow cytometry on a PBMC aliquot measured the percentage of naive CD45RAhigh/CD27high T cells. Sequenced: blood. The source of this sequence is a man at least 80 years old in good health. The receptor chain draws on TRBV6-5 and TRBJ1-5, with TRBD1 tentatively as D gene (6 bases match). The CDR3 here reads CASSYRANRGNQPQHF. The DNA sequence is TGTGCCAGCAGTTACCGAGCTAACAGGGGCAATCAGCCCCAGCATTTT.